Given below is one T cell receptor beta chain in context. Its target is not known. CDR1 is SEHNR and CDR2 is FQNEAQ in the germline V gene (reference sequence). The CDR3 runs to 14 residues. Trimming took off 2 bases at V and 5 bases at J, with 12 bases between the two ends. Profiling relied on immunoSEQ multiplex PCR, and the TCRdb table lists in-frame clones only, not all of them. The sample records about 84,000 clones, roughly 80% being singletons. The entry originates in a study of PD-1 blockade in mismatch repair-deficient tumors. General observations from the study: After pembrolizumab, tumor-resident clones rose rapidly, then generally contracted before radiologic responses.

Material: peripheral blood, obtained 12 weeks after starting pembrolizumab. The sequence derives from an adult with mismatch repair-deficient cancer. The gene calls are TRBV7-9 and TRBJ2-5, with D possibly called TRBD1 or TRBD2 (6 bases each). In DNA form, the CDR3 reads TGTGCCAGCAGCTTACACGGGGGCGGCGAGACCCAGTACTTC. Its translation: CASSLHGGGETQYF.